The clone carrying this TCR beta chain was observed a handful of times. The antigen is undetermined. The study ran its PCR with 60 Vbeta and 13 Jbeta primers. Clones were read by immunoSEQ multiplex PCR, and TCRdb kept only the in-frame ones, dropping some. This sample has about 140,000 clones, with 68% found just once. The V end lost 3 bases, the J end lost 8 bases, and 14 bases lay between the germline ends. Germline CDR1 is ENHRY and CDR2 is SYGVKD. The CDR3 has 14 amino acids. The data derive from a study of cytomegalovirus exposure and HLA in healthy donors. Study results and limitations: More than 150 TCR beta chains were listed as cytomegalovirus-associated. In a later analysis, compared with equally common non-associated chains, HLA-associated beta chains were more expanded. Some segments of the V type, notably TRBV6-2 and TRBV6-3, were excluded as indistinguishable.

The chain carries TRBV10-3 and TRBJ2-1; D might be TRBD2 (5 bases). The sequencing sample was made of PBMCs. The clonotype was recovered from a man aged 25 to 40 in good health and CMV-seropositive. The CDR3 sequence is CAISDRADGDEQFF. The DNA of the CDR3 is TGTGCCATCAGTGATAGAGCGGACGGGGATGAGCAGTTCTTC.